This T cell receptor (beta chain) was identified in a study of T-cell reconstitution after alpha-beta-depleted transplantation in children. Findings and limits, study-wide: Surviving recipient T cells and intrathymic progenitors accounted for some patients' high TCRbeta diversity at day 60. Reports say that about two months after transplant, the alpha-beta T cells came out of several hundred graft clones that had expanded.

During its preparation, the TCRbeta library received unique molecular identifiers. From the PCR reads, TCRdb called clonotypes with MiXCR, one entry per CDR3 protein. The table records roughly 250,000 distinct CDR3 sequences, 8.2% of them present only once. This clonotype was seen at least ten times. Its target is not known. V dropped 6 bases and J dropped 4; count of bases not matched to a gene: 13. This CDR3 is built from 17 residues. In germline, CDR1 is SGHVT, CDR2 SQSDAQ. Source: PBMCs, mostly from graft donor cells, taken 180 days after TCRalphabeta/CD19-depleted stem cell transplant. The clonotype was recovered from a male patient between 5 and 17 years old who had a stem cell transplant for acute lymphoblastic leukemia, so the T cells may come from the graft donor. The chain joins TRBV7-4 to TRBJ2-1, with TRBD2 matching 9 bases. CDR3 sequence: CASRLVGLAGPYNEQFF. CDR3 DNA sequence: TGTGCCAGCAGACTGGTGGGGCTAGCGGGACCTTACAATGAGCAGTTCTTC.